Described below is a single TCR beta chain sequence and its context. Its antigen is still unknown. The junction shows a germline mismatch at one end, possibly a read error. Sequencing libraries for TCR beta were prepared with iRepertoire HTBI primers and Arm-PCR of CDR3 regions. TCRdb passed the multiplex PCR reads through MiXCR, listing each CDR3 protein once. The sample consists of some 220,000 distinct CDR3 sequences, roughly 19% of them appearing once. The data derive from a study of regulatory T cells in long-lasting Graves disease. Overall study results and limits: Under persistent disease, TRBV28, TRBJ1-2 and TRBJ2-5 were used preferentially. Thyroid tissue went unexamined; only peripheral blood was analyzed.

Indicated time point: newly diagnosed GD, antithyroid drugs for less than 3 months. The TCR library used RNA extracted from PBMCs. Germline V gene sequence: CDR1 PRHDT, CDR2 FYEKMQ (reference sequence). CDR3 length: 18 residues. This same sample was also part of a study on T cells in Graves' hyperthyroidism and ophthalmopathy. That work contributes: Exclusions: uncontrolled infection, other autoimmune disease, pregnancy, lactation.

The sequencing here drew on peripheral blood mononuclear cells (PBMCs), taken at new diagnosis, from a patient treated with antithyroid drugs. The source is a woman aged 25 to 39 with Graves disease. This chain joins TRBV13 and TRBJ2-3; 11 bases agree with TRBD2. The CDR3 DNA follows: TGTGCCGGCAGCCGTCGGGCTAGCGGGAGGCTTAGCACAGATACGCAGTATTTT. Protein product: CAGSRRASGRLSTDTQYF. The whole variable domain, remainder taken from reference TRBV13 and TRBJ2-3, is AAGVIQSPRHLIKEKRETATLKCYPIPRHDTVYWYQQGPGQDPQFLISFYEKMQSDKGSIPDRFSAQQFSDYHSELNMSSLELGDSALYFCAGSRRASGRLSTDTQYFGPGTRLTVL.